This T cell receptor (beta chain) was recorded in a study of blood T cell repertoires in COVID-19. The overall study: The samples span acute and convalescent COVID-19 from the United States, Italy and Spain. T cells, B-cell-depleted T cells, or PBMCs supplied cDNA or gDNA.

CDR1 and CDR2 (germline): WNHNN, SYGVQD (reference sequence). The V gene lost 5 bases and the J gene lost 2 bases, with 12 bases spanning the gap. The CDR3 contains 15 residues. Original methodology: Researchers report that nucleated cell counts were estimated from reference gene primer amplification. Sequencing used immunoSEQ multiplex PCR; TCRdb keeps in-frame clones, though not all of them. The DNA gave D and trimming, while V, J and clone size come from that table. The sample holds roughly 60,000 clones, about 90% seen once. Sequenced sample: peripheral blood. This TCR was recovered from a man between 60 and 75 years old with active COVID-19. The chain links TRBV10-1 to TRBJ2-2, with a weak D call TRBD2 (6 bases). The CDR3 DNA reads TGCGCCAGCAGTAGGACTACCACAAACACCGGGGAGCTGTTTTTT. It specifies CASSRTTTNTGELFF.